Following are 2 T cell receptor beta chains from one sample sequenced in a study of cytotoxic CD8 clonotypes in ibrutinib-treated CLL. Profiled with immunoSEQ multiplex PCR; TCRdb holds only in-frame clones, not every one. The sample has about 250,000 clones; around three quarters are singletons. The sequencing used PBMCs, collected after 24 months of ibrutinib treatment. These receptors came from a human donor with chronic lymphocytic leukemia.

The genes are TRBV29-1 and TRBJ1-2; TRBD1 matches 10 bases. The J segment lost 2 bases and the V segment lost 3 bases, leaving 6 bases of the junction unmatched. This CDR3 region has 15 residues. Germline CDR1 SQVTM, CDR2 ANQGSEA. CDR3 amino acids: CSVDLWTGGNYGYTF. The CDR3, as DNA: TGCAGCGTTGACCTTTGGACAGGGGGAAACTATGGCTACACCTTC.

The chain combines TRBV30 with TRBJ2-5; D gene unclear. Trimming removed 2 bases from V and 9 bases from J, with 19 bases in between. This CDR3 is built from 14 residues. Per the germline V gene, CDR1 is GTSNPN and CDR2 is SVGIG (reference sequence). CDR3 amino acids: CAWSLPGLKSPQYF. The DNA of the CDR3 is TGTGCCTGGAGTCTCCCGGGCCTAAAATCCCCCCAGTACTTC.